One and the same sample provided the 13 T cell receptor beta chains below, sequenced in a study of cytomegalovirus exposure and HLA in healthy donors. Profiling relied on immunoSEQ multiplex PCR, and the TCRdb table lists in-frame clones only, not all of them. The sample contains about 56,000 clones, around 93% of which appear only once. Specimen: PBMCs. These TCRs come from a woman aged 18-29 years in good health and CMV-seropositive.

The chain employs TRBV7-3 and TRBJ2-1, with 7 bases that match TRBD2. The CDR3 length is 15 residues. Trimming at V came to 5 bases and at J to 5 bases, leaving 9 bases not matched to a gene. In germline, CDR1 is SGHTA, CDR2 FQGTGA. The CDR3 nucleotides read TGTGCCAGCAGCCCGAACGGACGGGGGGACAATGAGCAGTTCTTC. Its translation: CASSPNGRGDNEQFF.

The CDR3: CASSQDSLAKNIQYF. CDR3 sequence (DNA): TGCGCCAGCAGCCAAGACAGTCTAGCCAAAAACATTCAGTACTTC. V usage is TRBV4-1 and J usage is TRBJ2-4, with D unclear. Germline-derived CDR1 and CDR2 are MGHRA and YSYEKL. V lost 0 bases and J lost 0, with 6 bases in between. CDR3 size: 15 residues.

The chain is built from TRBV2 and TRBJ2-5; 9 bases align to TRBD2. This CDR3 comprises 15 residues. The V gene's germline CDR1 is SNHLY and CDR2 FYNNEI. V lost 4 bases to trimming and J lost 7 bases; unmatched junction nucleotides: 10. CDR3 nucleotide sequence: TGTGCCAGCAGTGTACAGCGGGGGGCCCTAGTGACCCAGTACTTC. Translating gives CASSVQRGALVTQYF. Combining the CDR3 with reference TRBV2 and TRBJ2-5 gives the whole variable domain EPEVTQTPSHQVTQMGQEVILRCVPISNHLYFYWYRQILGQKVEFLVSFYNNEISEKSEIFDDQFSVERPDGSNFTLKIRSTKLEDSAMYFCASSVQRGALVTQYFGPGTRLLVL.

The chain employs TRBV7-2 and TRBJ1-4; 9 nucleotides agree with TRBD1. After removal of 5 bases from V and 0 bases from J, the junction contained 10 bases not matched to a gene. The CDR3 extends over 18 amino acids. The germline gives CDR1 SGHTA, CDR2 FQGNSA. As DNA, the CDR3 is TGTGCCAGCAGCGCAGGACAGGGGAAGGGGCCAACTAATGAAAAACTGTTTTTT. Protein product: CASSAGQGKGPTNEKLFF.

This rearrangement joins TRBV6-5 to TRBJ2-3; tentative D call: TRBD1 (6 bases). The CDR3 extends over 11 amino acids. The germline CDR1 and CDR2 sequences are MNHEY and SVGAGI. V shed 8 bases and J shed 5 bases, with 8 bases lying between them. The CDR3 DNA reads TGTGCCAGCGCCAGGGGAGATACGCAGTATTTT. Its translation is CASARGDTQYF.

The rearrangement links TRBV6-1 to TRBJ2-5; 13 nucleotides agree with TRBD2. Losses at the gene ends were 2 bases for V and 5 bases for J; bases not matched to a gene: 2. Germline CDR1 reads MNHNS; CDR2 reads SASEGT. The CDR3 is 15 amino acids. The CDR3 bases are TGTGCCAGCAGTGAAACTAGCGGGGGGGCGGAGACCCAGTACTTC. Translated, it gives CASSETSGGAETQYF.

The CDR3 nucleotides are TGTGCCAGCGCCCTCCCCGGACAGCTCTACAATGAGCAGTTCTTC. Translated, it gives CASALPGQLYNEQFF. The chain combines TRBV7-2 with TRBJ2-1; tentative D call: TRBD1 (6 bases). From germline, CDR1 is SGHTA and CDR2 FQGNSA. CDR3 length equals 15 residues. The ends were cut back, 8 bases at V and 3 bases at J, with 17 bases in the middle.

Written as DNA, the CDR3 is TGTGCCAGTAAGGAATCGGGAAACAATCAGCCCCAGCATTTT. This encodes CASKESGNNQPQHF. The rearrangement uses TRBV19 and TRBJ1-5; D gene ambiguous. Germline values: CDR1 LNHDA, CDR2 SQIVND (reference sequence). CDR3 length: 14 amino acids. The V gene lost 7 bases and the J gene lost 3 bases, with 13 bases spanning the gap.

CDR3 residues: CASSLNAGPDTEAFF. The CDR3 nucleotides read TGTGCCAGCAGTTTAAACGCGGGACCTGACACTGAAGCTTTCTTT. V gene TRBV27 combines with J gene TRBJ1-1; D perhaps matches TRBD1 (5 bases). V gave up 2 bases and J gave up 3 bases, with 13 bases separating them. Germline-derived CDR1 and CDR2 are MNHEY and SMNVEV (reference sequence). The CDR3 is made up of 15 amino acids.

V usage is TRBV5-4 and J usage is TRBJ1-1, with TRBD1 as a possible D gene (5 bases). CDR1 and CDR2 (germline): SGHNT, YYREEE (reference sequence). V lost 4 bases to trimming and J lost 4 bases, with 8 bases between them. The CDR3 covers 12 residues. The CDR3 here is CASSQDSTEAFF. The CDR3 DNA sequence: TGTGCCAGCAGCCAAGACAGCACTGAAGCTTTCTTT. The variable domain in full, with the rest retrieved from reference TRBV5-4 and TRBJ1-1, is ETGVTQSPTHLIKTRGQQVTLRCSSQSGHNTVSWYQQALGQGPQFIFQYYREEENGRGNFPPRFSGLQFPNYSSELNVNALELDDSALYLCASSQDSTEAFFGQGTRLTVV.

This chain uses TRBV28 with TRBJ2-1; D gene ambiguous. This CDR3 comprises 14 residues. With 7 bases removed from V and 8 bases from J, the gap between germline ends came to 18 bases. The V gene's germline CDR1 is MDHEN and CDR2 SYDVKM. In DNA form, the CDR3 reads TGTGCCAGCACTCCGACTTTCACGGCCGATGAGCAGTTCTTC. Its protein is CASTPTFTADEQFF.

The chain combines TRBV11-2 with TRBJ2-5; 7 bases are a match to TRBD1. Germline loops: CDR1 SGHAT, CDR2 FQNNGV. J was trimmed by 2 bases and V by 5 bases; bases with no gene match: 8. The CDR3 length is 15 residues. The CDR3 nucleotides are TGTGCCAGCAGCCTCCGACAGGGAATTCAAGAGACCCAGTACTTC. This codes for CASSLRQGIQETQYF.

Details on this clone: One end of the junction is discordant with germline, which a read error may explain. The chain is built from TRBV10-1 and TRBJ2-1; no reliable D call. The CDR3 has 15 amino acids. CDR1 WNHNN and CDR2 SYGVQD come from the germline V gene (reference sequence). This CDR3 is CASSQSSSSGNEQFF. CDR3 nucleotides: TGCGCCAGCAGTCAGTCTTCTTCCTCCGGCAATGAGCAGTTCTTC.